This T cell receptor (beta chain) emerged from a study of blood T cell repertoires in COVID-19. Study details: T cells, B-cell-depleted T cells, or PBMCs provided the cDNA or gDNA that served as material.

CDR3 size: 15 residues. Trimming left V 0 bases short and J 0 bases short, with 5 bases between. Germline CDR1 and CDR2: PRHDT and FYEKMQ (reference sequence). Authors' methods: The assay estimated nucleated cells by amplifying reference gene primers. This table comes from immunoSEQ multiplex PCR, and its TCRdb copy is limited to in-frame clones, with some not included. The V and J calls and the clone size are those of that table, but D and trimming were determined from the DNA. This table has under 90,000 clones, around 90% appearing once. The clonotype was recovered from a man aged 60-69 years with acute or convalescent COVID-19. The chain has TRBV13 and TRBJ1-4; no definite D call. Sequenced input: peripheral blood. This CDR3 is CASSLGGATNEKLFF. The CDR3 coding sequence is TGTGCCAGCAGCTTAGGCGGTGCAACTAATGAAAAACTGTTTTTT.